This T cell receptor (beta chain) was found in a study of post-analysis software for immune sequencing data. General study points: Elevated frequency relative to controls characterized about 5 TRBV segments in patients, TRBV5-6, TRBV5-1 and TRBV20-1 among them.

Worth noting for this clonotype: The target antigen is unknown.

Researchers reported that TCR beta cDNA libraries carried unique molecular identifiers. MiXCR, run by TCRdb on the PCR reads, gives a single entry per CDR3 protein. The sample has about 200,000 distinct CDR3 sequences, approximately 30% seen once. The CDR3 has 14 amino acids. From germline, CDR1 is SGHRS and CDR2 YFSETQ. Trimming took off 5 bases at V and 0 bases at J, with 12 bases between the two ends. This chain joins TRBV5-1 and TRBJ2-7; TRBD1 is a possible D gene (5 bases). The sequencing sample was made of blood. The sequence was obtained from a girl aged 2-17 years with multiple sclerosis. This CDR3 reads CASSQDIYSYEQYF. The DNA of the CDR3 is TGCGCCAGCAGTCAGGACATATACTCCTACGAGCAGTACTTC.